The TCR beta chain under discussion was sequenced for a study of blood T cell repertoires in COVID-19. Study-level information: Samples came from the United States, Italy and Spain, spanning acute and convalescent COVID-19.

As handled by the study authors: By means of reference gene primer amplification, nucleated cell counts were estimated. Libraries were prepared by immunoSEQ multiplex PCR; TCRdb keeps only in-frame clonotypes and omits some of them. The V and J calls and clone size were taken over from that table, and D and trimming were inferred from the DNA. This table holds 140,000 or so clones, about 86% found once. Between the trimmed V and J ends, which lost 7 bases and 6 bases, there was a span of 13 bases. The CDR3 covers 13 residues. Germline V gives CDR1 LNHDA, CDR2 SQIVND (reference sequence). Sequencing was done on a sample of peripheral blood. The V gene is TRBV19, the J gene TRBJ1-5; D remains unclear. The clonotype comes from a woman aged 45 to 65 with active or convalescent COVID-19. CDR3 DNA sequence: TGTGCCAGTACCCTCTCGGTGGTTCAGCCCCAGCATTTT. It specifies CASTLSVVQPQHF.